This TCR beta chain was documented in a study of CD8+CD57+ T cells in acquired aplastic anemia. Across the study: Sorted CD4+ and CD8+ cells yielded DNA averaging around 3.2 ug. Healthy-donor CD4+ cells averaged about 9.9 million reads. Notes on the study in general: Statistical testing detected no significant gap in CD8+ Simpson's diversity between patients and controls. Patients and controls turned out to have 25 to 35 CD8+ CDR3 sequences in common.

According to the study, genomic DNA was the template for TCR beta VDJ and CDR3 profiling. TCRdb ran MiXCR on the reads and lists one entry per CDR3 protein. The profile shows about 220,000 distinct CDR3 sequences, about a third of them singletons. The CDR3 spans 17 residues. The germline CDR1 and CDR2 sequences are ENHRY and SYGVKD. The V gene lost 0 bases and the J gene lost 8 bases, with 22 bases spanning the gap. This clonotype appeared once. Its target is not known. The TCR sequence derives from a human donor in good health, serving as a control. The chain combines TRBV10-3 with TRBJ1-2; D uncertain. The sequenced material came from sorted CD4+, CD8+, or CD8+CD57+ T cells (not recorded which) from PBMCs. CDR3 in DNA: TGTGCCATCAGTGAGTCTACCTTCCGGACCGGGGTTGGGGGCTACACCTTC. Its translation is CAISESTFRTGVGGYTF.